These 7 T cell receptor beta chains were sequenced from one sample in a study of OX40 agonist ivuxolimab in advanced cancers. Sequenced by immunoSEQ multiplex PCR; TCRdb stores in-frame clones only, minus some. The sample carries 40,000 to 55,000 clones, roughly 90% recorded once. The input for sequencing was CD4+ or CD8+ T cells sorted from blood, taken in a trial of the OX40 agonist ivuxolimab. These receptors originate from an adult with an advanced solid tumor such as melanoma, head and neck, liver or kidney cancer.

This clone appeared once. The V gene is TRBV5-4, the J gene TRBJ1-2, with 12 nucleotides matching TRBD1. J gave up 3 bases and V 4 bases, and 4 bases lay outside the gene matches. CDR3 length: 15 residues. Germline CDR1 is SGHNT and CDR2 is YYREEE (reference sequence). The chain's CDR3 is CASSVGTGGDYGYTF. For the CDR3, the DNA is TGTGCCAGCAGCGTAGGGACAGGGGGCGACTATGGCTACACCTTC.

V usage is TRBV27 and J usage is TRBJ1-2; 8 bases match TRBD1. With 1 base clipped from V and 6 bases from J, the junction kept 7 bases outside the gene matches. From germline, CDR1 is MNHEY and CDR2 SMNVEV (reference sequence). The CDR3 runs to 15 residues. The CDR3, as DNA: TGTGCCAGCAGTTTATTGGCAGGGGGCATGGATGGCTACACCTTC. This sequence encodes CASSLLAGGMDGYTF.

The J gene is TRBJ1-1, the V gene TRBV10-3; 7 nucleotides line up with TRBD1. Per germline, CDR1 ENHRY and CDR2 SYGVKD. The CDR3 contains 17 residues. V shed 4 bases and J 4 bases; nucleotides not matched to a gene: 15. The CDR3 nucleotides read TGTGCCATCAGTGTACTTAACCAGGGGGATGGGGGCACTGAAGCTTTCTTT. Amino acid sequence: CAISVLNQGDGGTEAFF.

This chain links TRBV11-1 with TRBJ2-3, with a weak D call TRBD1 (5 bases). This CDR3 contains 14 residues. Germline CDR1 is SGHAT and CDR2 is FQDESV (reference sequence). With 3 bases removed from V and 6 bases from J, the gap between germline ends came to 13 bases. CDR3 protein: CASSFYRSGDTQYF. The CDR3 bases are TGTGCCAGCAGCTTTTACAGGTCGGGCGATACGCAGTATTTT.

V gene TRBV6-1 combines with J gene TRBJ1-2; D unclear. Germline-derived CDR1 and CDR2 are MNHNS and SASEGT. This CDR3 spans 13 amino acids. V was clipped by 4 bases and J by 4 bases, with 10 bases between them. The CDR3 bases are TGTGCCAGCAGTGTGGCGGGGAGCTATGGCTACACCTTC. Its protein is CASSVAGSYGYTF.

This chain links TRBV11-2 with TRBJ2-5; D might be TRBD2 (6 bases). This CDR3 has 11 amino acids. Germline assignment: CDR1 SGHAT and CDR2 FQNNGV. Between the trimmed V and J ends, which lost 3 bases and 13 bases, there was a span of 12 bases. The chain's CDR3 is CASSFRDFLYF. The CDR3 region has the DNA TGTGCCAGCAGCTTCCGGGACTTTTTGTACTTC.

In its sample, this clone was seen once. The genes are TRBV10-3 and TRBJ2-7; possibly TRBD1 for D (5 bases). The CDR3 is 13 amino acids. The V gene lost 10 bases and the J gene lost 3 bases, with 16 bases spanning the gap. CDR1 is ENHRY, CDR2 SYGVKD, per germline. The CDR3 loop reads CATAMDNDYEQYF. The DNA of the CDR3 is TGTGCCACCGCCATGGACAATGACTACGAGCAGTACTTC.